Below, 24 T cell receptor beta chains from the same sample are listed, as sequenced in a study of T cells expressing NK-cell markers. After re-calling the 5' RACE reads, TCRdb lists one entry per CDR3 protein, DNA absent. This sample's clone table lists about 140,000 distinct CDR3 sequences. Sequencing was performed on blood T cells: a sorted CD56 or NKG2C T cell subset, CD4+ or CD8+ T cells, or bulk PBMC T cells (not recorded which). The receptors here all came from a man aged 18 to 29 in good health.

The genes are TRBV7-9 and TRBJ2-7; TCRdb outputs TRBD1, but without DNA this stays unchecked. There are 17 residues in the CDR3. The germline gives CDR1 SEHNR, CDR2 FQNEAQ (reference sequence). The CDR3 protein is CASSLAGRGDKSYEQYF.

This rearrangement joins TRBV14 to TRBJ2-3. In germline, CDR1 is SGHDN, CDR2 FVKESK. CDR3 size: 14 residues. The CDR3: CASSQGVFRDTQYF.

This chain's CDR3 is CASSWQGAASGYTF. This sequence joins TRBV19 and TRBJ1-2; no DNA is available, so the TRBD1 call from TCRdb remains unchecked. CDR1 LNHDA and CDR2 SQIVND come from the germline V gene (reference sequence). This CDR3 contains 14 residues.

The V gene is TRBV2, the J gene TRBJ2-7; the D call from TCRdb, TRBD1, cannot be confirmed without DNA. The CDR3 runs 14 residues. Germline V gene data show CDR1 as SNHLY and CDR2 as FYNNEI. CDR3 in amino acids: CASSDLDSLYEQYF.

This clonotype shows up as medium-sized by frequency. This sequence joins TRBV14 and TRBJ2-1. This CDR3 spans 13 amino acids. The germline CDR1 and CDR2 sequences are SGHDN and FVKESK. Here the CDR3 reads CASSPANTVEQFF. The full variable domain, rest sourced from reference TRBV14 and TRBJ2-1, is EAGVTQFPSHSVIEKGQTVTLRCDPISGHDNLYWYRRVMGKEIKFLLHFVKESKQDESGMPNNRFLAERTGGTYSTLKVQPAELEDSGVYFCASSPANTVEQFFGPGTRLTVL.

The rearrangement joins TRBV20-1 to TRBJ2-1; with no DNA, the TCRdb D assignment of TRBD2 cannot be verified. Germline CDR1 is DFQATT and CDR2 is SNEGSKA (reference sequence). CDR3 length equals 15 residues. The CDR3 loop is CSAKPLVAGANEQFF.

This chain connects TRBV5-1 to TRBJ2-5; TCRdb names TRBD1, which stays unverified in the absence of DNA. Germline V gene data show CDR1 as SGHRS and CDR2 as YFSETQ. The CDR3 extends over 11 amino acids. The chain's CDR3 is CASRGRETQYF.

J is TRBJ2-1 and V is TRBV20-1. The germline gives CDR1 DFQATT, CDR2 SNEGSKA (reference sequence). This CDR3 spans 12 amino acids. The chain's CDR3 is CSARVRNFEQFF.

The chain joins TRBV12-3 or TRBV12-4 to TRBJ2-1; TCRdb returns TRBD1, unconfirmable since there is no DNA. The CDR3 has 17 amino acids. CDR3: CASSLLGVTAEYNEQFF.

V is TRBV6-5 and J is TRBJ2-1; the D call of TRBD2 rests on TCRdb alone, since no DNA is present to check it. The germline gives CDR1 MNHEY, CDR2 SVGAGI. The CDR3 loop spans 11 amino acids. CDR3 residues: CATGAGNEQFF.

J is TRBJ2-3 and V is TRBV12-3 or TRBV12-4. The CDR3 consists of 13 residues. This CDR3 reads CASSLARPDTQYF.

The chain combines TRBV11-2 with TRBJ2-3. The germline gives CDR1 SGHAT, CDR2 FQNNGV. The CDR3 runs 16 residues. CDR3 residues: CASSFEFLSSTDTQYF.

The chain employs TRBV7-9 and TRBJ2-6; TCRdb indicates TRBD1, and absent DNA this call remains unverified. The CDR3 length is 16 residues. The V gene's germline CDR1 is SEHNR and CDR2 FQNEAQ (reference sequence). The CDR3 sequence is CASSETTGSGANVLTF.

V is TRBV4-1 and J is TRBJ1-1; with no DNA, the TCRdb D assignment of TRBD1 cannot be verified. The germline V gene has CDR1 MGHRA and CDR2 YSYEKL. The CDR3 has 12 residues. The chain's CDR3 is CASRGASTEAFF.

The V and J genes are TRBV4-2 and TRBJ2-3; TCRdb's D call of TRBD2 is untestable without DNA. CDR1 and CDR2 (germline): LGHNA, YNFKEQ. The CDR3 sequence is 17 residues long. CDR3 residues: CASSQEGQREGGDTQYF.

V and J are TRBV7-9 and TRBJ1-4; TCRdb returns TRBD1, unconfirmable since there is no DNA. CDR3 size: 17 residues. In germline, CDR1 is SEHNR, CDR2 FQNEAQ (reference sequence). This CDR3 is CASSLPHSTDSNEKLFF.

The chain employs TRBV29-1 and TRBJ2-2. CDR1 is SQVTM and CDR2 is ANQGSEA in the germline V gene. CDR3 length: 12 residues. This CDR3 is CSVRLNTGELFF.

V gene TRBV5-6 combines with J gene TRBJ1-5. This CDR3 comprises 15 residues. Germline CDR1 SGHDT, CDR2 YYEEEE. The CDR3 here is CASSLRPAEPQPQHF.

The chain employs TRBV4-2 and TRBJ2-7; the D call of TRBD2 rests on TCRdb alone, since no DNA is present to check it. The CDR3 spans 15 residues. Germline V lookup: CDR1 LGHNA, CDR2 YNFKEQ. Here the CDR3 reads CASSQETSGSYEQYF.

This rearrangement joins TRBV23-1 to TRBJ2-1; TCRdb indicates TRBD1, and absent DNA this call remains unverified. TRBV23-1 is an ORF; its function is uncertain. This CDR3 has 15 amino acids. The chain's CDR3 is CASSQSWTGRLLQFF.

The chain recombines TRBV27 with TRBJ2-7. CDR1 is MNHEY, CDR2 SMNVEV, per germline (reference sequence). The length of the CDR3 is 13 residues. This chain's CDR3 is CASKGVSSYEQYF.

This chain joins TRBV7-9 and TRBJ2-1; TCRdb lists TRBD2, though no DNA is available to test this call. The CDR3 sequence is 19 residues long. The V gene's germline CDR1 is SEHNR and CDR2 FQNEAQ (reference sequence). This CDR3 reads CASSNTHGTSGRAGNEQFF. Variable domain in full (rest from reference TRBV7-9 and TRBJ2-1): DTGVSQNPRHKITKRGQNVTFRCDPISEHNRLYWYRQTLGQGPEFLTYFQNEAQLEKSRLLSDRFSAERPKGSFSTLEIQRTEQGDSAMYLCASSNTHGTSGRAGNEQFFGPGTRLTVL.

The chain recombines TRBV7-9 with TRBJ2-7. Looked up from germline, CDR1 is SEHNR and CDR2 is FQNEAQ (reference sequence). The CDR3 has 14 residues. This chain's CDR3 is CASSLGRTAYEQYF.

The J gene is TRBJ2-1, the V gene TRBV4-2; without DNA, the TCRdb call of TRBD2 cannot be checked. This CDR3 has 15 residues. CDR1 is LGHNA, CDR2 YNFKEQ, per germline. The CDR3 region is CASSTNILAGGEQFF.